The sequence of this T cell receptor (beta chain) was determined in a study of PD-L1 blockade in urothelial cancer (dated by TCRdb to 2017 to 2019). Broadly, across the study: Therapy was started around 2014 for all patients, and atezolizumab 1,200 mg was administered intravenously every 3 weeks. Progression-free survival longer than 6 months counted as durable clinical benefit, and TCR features were additionally tested against both progression-free and overall survival. The study was an exploratory multi-omic analysis of somatic, immune and clinical correlates of response to PD-L1 blockade with atezolizumab in urothelial cancer. Some 29 patients had pretreatment blood TCR-seq, some 24 had at least one posttreatment blood collection, and some 24 had tumor TCR-seq. About 85% of the roughly 29 patients were males with bladder-origin urothelial cancer, and about 65% of the roughly 30 reported a prior smoking history. Blood samples were analyzed 3 weeks after the start of treatment (second dose) and 6 weeks after the start of treatment. TCR sequencing covered pretreatment tumor samples and matched, serially collected peripheral blood taken before and after atezolizumab treatment. Blood samples gave median yields of about 150,000 T cells and over 80,000 unique TCRs, along with a median clonality of 0.080. In the same patients, pretreatment tumors underwent whole exome sequencing and RNA sequencing in addition to TCR sequencing. An ECOG performance status of 0 or 1 was recorded for the patients, and 0 to 3 prior chemotherapy regimens had been received by the patients. Eight to ten patients achieved durable clinical benefit and some 21 did not.

Of note for this clone: Its cognate antigen has yet to be identified. Within one base of it there is no much larger clone, and no base qualities were kept.

Study-wide findings and limitations: Small sample size (n ≈ 29) and many exploratory analyses mean the results are intended to be hypothesis-generating. A pretreatment peripheral blood TCR clonality below the median was linked to improved progression-free and overall survival. At 3 weeks after the start of treatment, tumor-associated TCR clones in peripheral blood had expanded more in patients with durable benefit (n ≈ 22, p = 0.022).

To estimate absolute template abundance from read counts, synthetic TCR analog templates were spiked into each PCR. The immunoSEQ assay used bias-controlled V and J gene primers to amplify TCRbeta CDR3 regions from genomic DNA. Sequencing of rearranged TCRbeta segments was done at approximately 20X coverage. In the source study's methods: Sequencing errors were corrected by clustering, and CDR3s were annotated against IMGT so that V, D and J genes could be assigned. Downstream analyses used only productive TCRbeta rearrangements, leaving out any out-of-frame or stop-codon sequences. Clonality was calculated as one minus the Shannon entropy normalized by the log of the number of unique productive sequences. Fisher's exact test with Benjamini-Hochberg correction, using a cutoff of adjusted p below 0.01, was how clones that differed between time points or between blood and tumor were identified. In TCRdb, the immuneACCESS table is reduced to in-frame sequences with V and J assigned. These tables do not hold every clone; where another copy was compared, an unresolved V gene accounts for under half, and the others remain unexplained. That table furnishes V, J and clone size, whereas the DNA furnished D and trimming. The sample has tens of thousands of clones on record, approximately 84% of them singletons. The ten largest clonotypes hold 1% to 1.5% of the sample.

The meaning of the sample's time point label: pretreatment peripheral blood. The cohort included about 30 patients with locally advanced or metastatic urothelial carcinoma who were treated at Memorial Sloan Kettering on a trial protocol. Peripheral blood mononuclear cells were collected pretreatment and during treatment, with between 1 and 8 total time points per patient. The Qiagen DNeasy Blood extraction kit was used to purify genomic DNA from total PBMCs and tumor samples. Collected pretreatment and during treatment, PBMCs were isolated and stored as previously described. From cysteine to phenylalanine, the CDR3 is 14 amino acids long. Only the CDR3 DNA is retained, 42 bases long and in frame from the first base. V loses 4 bases, J loses 1 base, and the germline ends lie 10 bases apart. CDR1 and CDR2 are read off the germline V gene as MGHDK and SYGVNS.

This specimen was PBMCs, taken around atezolizumab (anti-PD-L1) treatment. The TCR was taken from a man between 45 and 60 years old with urothelial cancer. In this chain, TRBV25-1 is recombined with TRBJ1-1, with an unclear D gene assignment. The sequenced DNA is TGTGCCAGCAGTGGCCCAACGAGGAACACTGAAGCTTTCTTT. The translation is CASSGPTRNTEAFF. The full variable domain, completed from the reference TRBV25-1 and TRBJ1-1 proteins outside the CDR3, reads EADIYQTPRYLVIGTGKKITLECSQTMGHDKMYWYQQDPGMELHLIHYSYGVNSTEKGDLSSESTVSRIRTEHFPLTLESARPSHTSQYLCASSGPTRNTEAFFGQGTRLTVV.